This TCR beta chain stems from a study of blood T cell repertoires in COVID-19. Authors' analysis steps: Estimates of nucleated cell counts were drawn from the amplification of reference gene primers. Repertoires were generated with immunoSEQ multiplex PCR, while TCRdb's copy carries only in-frame clones and drops some. V and J calls and clone size are those listed in that table; D and trimming were worked out from the DNA. The sample has roughly 60,000 clones, roughly 89% seen once. The material sequenced was peripheral blood. The clonotype comes from a human donor in a cohort sampled during active COVID-19.

The chain's CDR3 is CASSPGTGGSSPLHF. The CDR3 nucleotides are TGTGCCAGCAGCCCTGGGACAGGGGGTAGTTCACCCCTCCACTTT. This chain connects TRBV5-6 to TRBJ1-6, with 11 bases aligning to TRBD1. This CDR3 is 15 amino acids long. Per the germline V gene, CDR1 is SGHDT and CDR2 is YYEEEE. V lost 4 bases to trimming and J lost 9 bases; unmatched junction nucleotides: 6. The full variable domain, completed using reference TRBV5-6 and TRBJ1-6, is DAGVTQSPTHLIKTRGQQVTLRCSPKSGHDTVSWYQQALGQGPQFIFQYYEEEERQRGNFPDRFSGHQFPNYSSELNVNALLLGDSALYLCASSPGTGGSSPLHFGNGTRLTVT.